This record concerns one TCR beta chain sequence. The antigen is unknown. Sequenced by immunoSEQ multiplex PCR; TCRdb stores in-frame clones only, minus some. This sample carries some 45,000 clones, approximately 90% of them seen once, and the ten largest clones take approximately 0.8%. The length of the CDR3 is 14 residues. Deletions cut 7 bases from V and 0 bases from J, with 11 bases between. Germline CDR1 SGHTA, CDR2 FQGNSA. The data belong to a study of ipilimumab plus nivolumab after autologous stem cell transplantation. Patients got ipilimumab 1 mg/kg beginning 14 to 28 days post-transplant. The study's findings and limits: TCR repertoire, Treg phenotype and gut microbiota reportedly support more study of this approach.

The chain joins TRBV7-2 to TRBJ2-3, with D maybe TRBD1 (5 bases). Sequenced material: PBMCs, taken in a trial of ipilimumab plus nivolumab as post-transplant consolidation. This TCR was recovered from a male donor with multiple myeloma. CDR3 in DNA: TGTGCCAGCACCTCAAGGGGTAGCACAGATACGCAGTATTTT. Translated: CASTSRGSTDTQYF.